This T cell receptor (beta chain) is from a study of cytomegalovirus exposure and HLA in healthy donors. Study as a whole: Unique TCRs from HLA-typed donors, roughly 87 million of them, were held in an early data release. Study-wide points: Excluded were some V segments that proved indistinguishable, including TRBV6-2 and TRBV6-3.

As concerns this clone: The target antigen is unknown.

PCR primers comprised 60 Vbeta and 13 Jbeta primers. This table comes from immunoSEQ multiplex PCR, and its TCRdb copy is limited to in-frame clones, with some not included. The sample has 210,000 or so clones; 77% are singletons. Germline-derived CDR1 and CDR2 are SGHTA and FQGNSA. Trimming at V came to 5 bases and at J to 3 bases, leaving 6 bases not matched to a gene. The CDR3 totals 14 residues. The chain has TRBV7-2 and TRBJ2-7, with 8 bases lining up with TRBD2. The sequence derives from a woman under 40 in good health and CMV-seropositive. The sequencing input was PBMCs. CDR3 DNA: TGTGCCAGCAGCGCCCGGGGGGGAAACTACGAGCAGTACTTC. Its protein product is CASSARGGNYEQYF.